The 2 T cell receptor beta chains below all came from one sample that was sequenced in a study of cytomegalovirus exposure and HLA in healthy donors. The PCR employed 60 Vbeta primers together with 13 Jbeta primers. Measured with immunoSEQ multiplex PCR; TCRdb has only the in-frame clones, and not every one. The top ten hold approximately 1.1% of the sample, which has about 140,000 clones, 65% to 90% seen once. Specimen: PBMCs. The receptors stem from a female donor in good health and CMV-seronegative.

CDR3 sequence (DNA): TGTGCTAGTGGTTTTCGGAACACTGAAGCTTTCTTT. Amino acids: CASGFRNTEAFF. V usage is TRBV12-5 and J usage is TRBJ1-1; D is ambiguous. Trimming pared 3 bases from V and 1 base from J, leaving 3 bases between. CDR1 is LGHNT, CDR2 FRNRAP, per germline. The CDR3 runs 12 residues.

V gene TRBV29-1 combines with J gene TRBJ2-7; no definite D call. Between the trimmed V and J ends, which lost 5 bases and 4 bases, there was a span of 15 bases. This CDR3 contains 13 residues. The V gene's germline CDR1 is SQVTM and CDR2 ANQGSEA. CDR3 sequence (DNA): TGCAGCGTTCGTCGCAGCCAGGATTACGAGCAGTACTTC. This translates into CSVRRSQDYEQYF.